The rows below give T cell receptor beta chains drawn from one sample of a study of T cell repertoires in cytomegalovirus infection. TCRdb ran MiXCR on the reads and lists one entry per CDR3 protein. The sample carries approximately 170,000 distinct CDR3 sequences, roughly 15% recorded once. Sequenced input: CD8+ T cells from PBMCs. These TCRs come from a human donor in good health (CMV status not recorded). Some clones in this sample may be carry-over from other donors' samples. The CDR3 runs from the conserved cysteine through the conserved F or W. A D gene is named only where the DNA matches it firmly. Where a row states a size, it is once, few, many or the class of an expanded clone; other rows omit it.

TRBJ2-5,TRBD1,-,TRBV29-1,CSVEGEGTGGFGKTQYF,TGCAGCGTTGAAGGGGAGGGGACAGGGGGCTTTGGGAAGACCCAGTACTTC
TRBJ2-3,-,many,TRBV11-3,CASSVRGPDTQYF,TGTGCCAGCAGCGTGAGAGGTCCAGATACGCAGTATTTT
TRBJ2-1,-,few,TRBV7-2,CASSLEPLGQSYNEQFF,TGTGCCAGCAGCTTAGAGCCCCTGGGACAATCCTACAATGAGCAGTTCTTC
TRBJ2-7,-,few,TRBV4-1,CASSLGPSGDEQYF,TGCGCCAGCAGCCTGGGGCCCAGTGGGGACGAGCAGTACTTC
TRBJ1-1,-,-,TRBV7-2,CASSPVNRAPTEAFF,TGTGCCAGCAGCCCTGTGAACAGGGCCCCCACTGAAGCTTTCTTT
TRBJ2-1,-,-,TRBV7-9,CASSRDNDEQFF,TGTGCCAGCAGCAGAGACAACGATGAGCAGTTCTTC
TRBJ2-5,-,-,TRBV20-1,CSARAAQGTTQETQYF,TGCAGTGCTAGAGCGGCCCAGGGGACTACACAAGAGACCCAGTACTTC
TRBJ1-1,-,medium-sized,TRBV19,CASSMEGGTEAFF,TGTGCCAGTAGTATGGAGGGGGGGACTGAAGCTTTCTTT
TRBJ2-7,TRBD1,few,TRBV29-1,CSVDRGMNEQYF,TGCAGCGTTGACAGGGGGATGAACGAGCAGTACTTC
TRBJ1-5,-,once,TRBV28,CASSGTNNQPQHF,TGTGCCAGCAGTGGGACAAACAATCAGCCCCAGCATTTT
TRBJ2-1,-,-,TRBV28,CASSRWDEYNEQFF,TGTGCCAGCAGTAGGTGGGACGAATACAATGAGCAGTTCTTC